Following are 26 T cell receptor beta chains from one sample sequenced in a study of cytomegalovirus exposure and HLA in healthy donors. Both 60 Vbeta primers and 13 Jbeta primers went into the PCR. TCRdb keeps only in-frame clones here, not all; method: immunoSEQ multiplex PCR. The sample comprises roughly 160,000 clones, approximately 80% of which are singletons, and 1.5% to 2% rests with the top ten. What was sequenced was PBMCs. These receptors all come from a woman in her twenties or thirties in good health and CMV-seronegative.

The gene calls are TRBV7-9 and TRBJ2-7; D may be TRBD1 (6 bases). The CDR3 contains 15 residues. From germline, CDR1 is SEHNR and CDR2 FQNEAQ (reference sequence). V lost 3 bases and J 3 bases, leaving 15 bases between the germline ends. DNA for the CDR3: TGTGCCAGCAGCTTCCTCTCCGGGACAATCTACGAGCAGTACTTC. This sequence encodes CASSFLSGTIYEQYF.

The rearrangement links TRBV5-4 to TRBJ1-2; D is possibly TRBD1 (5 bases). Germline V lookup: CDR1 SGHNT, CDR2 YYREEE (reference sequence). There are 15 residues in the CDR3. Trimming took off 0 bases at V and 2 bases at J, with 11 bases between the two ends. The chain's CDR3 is CASSLAESGNYGYTF. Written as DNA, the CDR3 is TGTGCCAGCAGCTTGGCGGAGTCAGGGAACTATGGCTACACCTTC.

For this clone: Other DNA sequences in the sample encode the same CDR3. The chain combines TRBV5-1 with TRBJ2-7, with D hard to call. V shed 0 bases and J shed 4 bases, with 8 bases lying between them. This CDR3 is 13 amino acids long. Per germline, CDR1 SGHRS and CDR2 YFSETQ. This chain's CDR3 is CASSLGQSYEQYF. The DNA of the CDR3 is TGCGCCAGCAGCTTGGGGCAGTCGTACGAGCAGTACTTC.

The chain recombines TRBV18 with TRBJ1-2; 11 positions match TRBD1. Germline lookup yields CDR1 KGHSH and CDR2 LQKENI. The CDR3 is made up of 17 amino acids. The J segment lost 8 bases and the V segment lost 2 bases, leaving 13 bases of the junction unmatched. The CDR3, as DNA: TGTGCCAGCTCACCAACCGGACAGGGGGCCGAACGGGGGGGCTACACCTTC. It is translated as CASSPTGQGAERGGYTF.

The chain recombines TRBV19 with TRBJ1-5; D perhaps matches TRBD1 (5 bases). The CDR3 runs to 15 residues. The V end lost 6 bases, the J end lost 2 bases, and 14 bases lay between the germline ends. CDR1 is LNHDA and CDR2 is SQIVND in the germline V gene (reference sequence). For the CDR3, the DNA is TGTGCCAGTAGGAGGAGGGACGGGGGCAATCAGCCCCAGCATTTT. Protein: CASRRRDGGNQPQHF.

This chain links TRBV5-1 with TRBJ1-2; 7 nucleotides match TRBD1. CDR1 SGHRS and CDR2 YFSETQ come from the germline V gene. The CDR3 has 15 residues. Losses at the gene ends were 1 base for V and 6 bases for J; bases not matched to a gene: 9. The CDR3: CASSLSTGVFNGYTF. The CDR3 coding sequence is TGCGCCAGCAGCTTGAGTACAGGGGTTTTTAATGGCTACACCTTC.

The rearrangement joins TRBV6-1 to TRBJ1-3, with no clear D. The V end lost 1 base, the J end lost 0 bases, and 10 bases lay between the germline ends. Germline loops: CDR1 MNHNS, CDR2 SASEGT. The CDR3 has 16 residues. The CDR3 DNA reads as TGTGCCAGCAGTGAAGGTGCACTGCCCTCTGGAAACACCATATATTTT. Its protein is CASSEGALPSGNTIYF.

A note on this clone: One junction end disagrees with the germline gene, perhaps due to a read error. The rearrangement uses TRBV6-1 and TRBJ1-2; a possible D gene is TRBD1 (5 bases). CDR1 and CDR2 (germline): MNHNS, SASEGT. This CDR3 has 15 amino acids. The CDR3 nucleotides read TGTGCCAGCAGTGAAGTTAGGGGATCTAACTATGGCTACCCCTTC. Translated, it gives CASSEVRGSNYGYPF.

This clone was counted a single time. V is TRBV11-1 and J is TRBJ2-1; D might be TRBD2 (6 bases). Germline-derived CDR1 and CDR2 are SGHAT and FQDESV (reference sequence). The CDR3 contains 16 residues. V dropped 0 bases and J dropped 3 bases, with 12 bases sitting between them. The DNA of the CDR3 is TGTGCCAGCAGCTTAGCGCACGGGGGTCTCTACAATGAGCAGTTCTTC. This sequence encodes CASSLAHGGLYNEQFF.

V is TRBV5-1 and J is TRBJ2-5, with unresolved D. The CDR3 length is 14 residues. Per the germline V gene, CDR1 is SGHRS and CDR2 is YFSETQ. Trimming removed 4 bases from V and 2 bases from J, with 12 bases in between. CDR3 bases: TGCGCCAGCAGCGAACCCAGGCTACAAGAGACCCAGTACTTC. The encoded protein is CASSEPRLQETQYF.

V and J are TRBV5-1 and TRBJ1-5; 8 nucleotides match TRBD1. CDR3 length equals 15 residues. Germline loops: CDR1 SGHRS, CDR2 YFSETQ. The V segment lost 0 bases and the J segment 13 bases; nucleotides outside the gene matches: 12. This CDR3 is CASSLDQGAGSKQHF. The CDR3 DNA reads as TGCGCCAGCAGCTTGGATCAGGGGGCCGGGTCTAAGCAGCATTTT.

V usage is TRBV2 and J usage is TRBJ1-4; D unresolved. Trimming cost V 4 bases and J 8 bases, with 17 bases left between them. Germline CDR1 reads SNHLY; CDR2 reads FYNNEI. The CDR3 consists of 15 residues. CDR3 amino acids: CASSGVTPAGEKLFF. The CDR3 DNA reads TGTGCCAGCAGTGGTGTTACGCCGGCAGGCGAAAAACTGTTTTTT.

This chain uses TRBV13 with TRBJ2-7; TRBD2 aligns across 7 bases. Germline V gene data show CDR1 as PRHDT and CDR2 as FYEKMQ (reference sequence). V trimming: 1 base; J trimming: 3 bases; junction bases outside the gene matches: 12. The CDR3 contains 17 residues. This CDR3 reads CASSLEARGERDYEQYF. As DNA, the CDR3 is TGTGCCAGCAGCTTAGAGGCAAGAGGCGAGCGGGACTACGAGCAGTACTTC.

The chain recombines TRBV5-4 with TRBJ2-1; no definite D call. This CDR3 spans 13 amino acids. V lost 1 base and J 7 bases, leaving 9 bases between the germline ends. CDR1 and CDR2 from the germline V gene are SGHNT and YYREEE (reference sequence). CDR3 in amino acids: CASSLQLKNEQFF. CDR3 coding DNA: TGTGCCAGCAGCTTGCAACTGAAAAATGAGCAGTTCTTC.

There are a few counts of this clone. CDR3 region: CASSLGPVAGGSWNEQFF. The CDR3 nucleotides read TGTGCCAGCAGCTTAGGTCCCGTAGCGGGGGGTAGTTGGAATGAGCAGTTCTTC. The chain has TRBV11-2 and TRBJ2-1, with TRBD2 identical over 10 bases. This CDR3 is 18 amino acids long. V shed 1 base and J 7 bases; nucleotides not matched to a gene: 13. Germline V gene data show CDR1 as SGHAT and CDR2 as FQNNGV.

CDR3 sequence: CASSLDSAGGGETQYF. CDR3 nucleotide sequence: TGTGCCAGCAGCTTAGATTCCGCGGGAGGAGGAGAGACCCAGTACTTC. The chain couples TRBV7-2 to TRBJ2-5, with TRBD2 matching 8 bases. With V trimmed by 1 base and J by 4 bases, 8 bases remained unmatched. CDR3 length: 16 residues. The germline CDR1 and CDR2 sequences are SGHTA and FQGNSA.

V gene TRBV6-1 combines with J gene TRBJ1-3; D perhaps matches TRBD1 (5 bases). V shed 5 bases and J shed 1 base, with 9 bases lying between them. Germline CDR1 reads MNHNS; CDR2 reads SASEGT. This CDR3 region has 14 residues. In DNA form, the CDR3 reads TGTGCCAGCAGTTTGACAGCATCTGGAAACACCATATATTTT. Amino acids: CASSLTASGNTIYF.

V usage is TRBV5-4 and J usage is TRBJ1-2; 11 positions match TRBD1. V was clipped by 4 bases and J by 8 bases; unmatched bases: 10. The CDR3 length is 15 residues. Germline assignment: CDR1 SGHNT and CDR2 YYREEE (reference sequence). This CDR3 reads CASSAGTGGLGGYTF. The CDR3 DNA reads TGTGCCAGCAGCGCCGGGACAGGGGGATTAGGGGGCTACACCTTC.

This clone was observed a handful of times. CDR3 coding DNA: TGTGCCAGCAGCGCCGGGACAGGGGACAACAATGAGCAGTTCTTC. The encoded protein is CASSAGTGDNNEQFF. The chain links TRBV7-6 to TRBJ2-1; 10 bases map to TRBD1. Germline trimming cut 5 bases from V and 5 bases from J; bases unmatched to any gene: 6. The germline gives CDR1 SGHVS, CDR2 FNYEAQ. The CDR3 has 15 amino acids.

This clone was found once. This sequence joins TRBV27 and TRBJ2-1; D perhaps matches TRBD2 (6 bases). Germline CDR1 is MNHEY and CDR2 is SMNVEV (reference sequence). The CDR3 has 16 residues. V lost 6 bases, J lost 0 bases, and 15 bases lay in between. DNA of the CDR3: TGTGCCAGCAGGATGAACGCGGGGCTCTCCTACAATGAGCAGTTCTTC. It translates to CASRMNAGLSYNEQFF.

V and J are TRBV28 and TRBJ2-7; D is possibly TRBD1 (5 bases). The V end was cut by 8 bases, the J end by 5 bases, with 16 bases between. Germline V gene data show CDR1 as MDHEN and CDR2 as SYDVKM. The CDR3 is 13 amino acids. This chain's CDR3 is CASGLLDKDEQYF. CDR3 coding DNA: TGTGCCAGCGGGTTACTGGACAAGGACGAGCAGTACTTC.

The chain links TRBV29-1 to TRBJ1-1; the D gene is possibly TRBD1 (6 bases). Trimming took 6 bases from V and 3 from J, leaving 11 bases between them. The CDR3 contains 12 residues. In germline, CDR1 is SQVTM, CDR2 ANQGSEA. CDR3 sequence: CSVQGSHTEAFF. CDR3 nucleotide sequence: TGCAGCGTGCAGGGGAGTCACACTGAAGCTTTCTTT.

This CDR3 reads CASSIDLSRFGQGKESNQPQHF. Here the CDR3 DNA reads TGTGCCAGTAGTATAGATCTTAGCAGATTTGGACAGGGGAAGGAAAGCAATCAGCCCCAGCATTTT. The chain carries TRBV19 and TRBJ1-5, with 9 bases lining up with TRBD1. The germline CDR1 and CDR2 sequences are LNHDA and SQIVND (reference sequence). The CDR3 consists of 22 residues. The V segment lost 0 bases and the J segment 1 base; nucleotides outside the gene matches: 19.

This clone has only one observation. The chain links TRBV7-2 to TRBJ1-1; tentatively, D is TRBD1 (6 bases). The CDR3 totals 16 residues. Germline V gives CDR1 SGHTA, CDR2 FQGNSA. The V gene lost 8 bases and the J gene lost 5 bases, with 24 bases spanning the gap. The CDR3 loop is CASRYTSFNRVTEAFF. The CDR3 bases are TGTGCCAGCCGCTACACCTCATTCAACAGGGTTACTGAAGCTTTCTTT.

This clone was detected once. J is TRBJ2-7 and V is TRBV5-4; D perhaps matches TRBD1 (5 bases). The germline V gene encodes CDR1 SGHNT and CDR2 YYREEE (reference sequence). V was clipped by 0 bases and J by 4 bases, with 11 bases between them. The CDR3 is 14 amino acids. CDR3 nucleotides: TGTGCCAGCAGCTTGGAAGGGGCTGGGTACGAGCAGTACTTC. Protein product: CASSLEGAGYEQYF.

The CDR3 sequence is CASSESHSNQPQHF. The CDR3 DNA sequence: TGTGCCAGCAGTGAATCCCATAGCAATCAGCCCCAGCATTTT. The chain joins TRBV6-1 to TRBJ1-5; D uncertain. CDR3 length: 14 residues. Germline values: CDR1 MNHNS, CDR2 SASEGT. The V end lost 2 bases, the J end lost 0 bases, and 5 bases lay between the germline ends.